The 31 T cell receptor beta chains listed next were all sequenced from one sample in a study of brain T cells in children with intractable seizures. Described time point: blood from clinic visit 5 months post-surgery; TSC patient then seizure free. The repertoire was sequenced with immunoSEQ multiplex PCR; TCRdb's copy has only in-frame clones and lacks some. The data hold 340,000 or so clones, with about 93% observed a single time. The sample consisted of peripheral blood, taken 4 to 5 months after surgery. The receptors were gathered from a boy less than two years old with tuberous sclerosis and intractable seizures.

The CDR3, as DNA: TGTGCCAGCAGTGATGGAGCGGGGCAAATCTACGAGCAGTACTTC. Its translation is CASSDGAGQIYEQYF. V and J are TRBV2 and TRBJ2-7, with 7 bases fitting TRBD2. The trim removed 3 bases at V and 3 bases at J, leaving 8 bases unmatched. The CDR3 consists of 15 residues. Germline CDR1 SNHLY, CDR2 FYNNEI.

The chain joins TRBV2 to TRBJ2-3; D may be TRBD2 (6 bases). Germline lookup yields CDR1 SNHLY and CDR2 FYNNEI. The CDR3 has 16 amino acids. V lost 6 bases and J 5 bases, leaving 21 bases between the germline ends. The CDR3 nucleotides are TGTGCCAGCAGCCGGGAGAAAGGGGTCCTGGGAGATACGCAGTATTTT. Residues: CASSREKGVLGDTQYF.

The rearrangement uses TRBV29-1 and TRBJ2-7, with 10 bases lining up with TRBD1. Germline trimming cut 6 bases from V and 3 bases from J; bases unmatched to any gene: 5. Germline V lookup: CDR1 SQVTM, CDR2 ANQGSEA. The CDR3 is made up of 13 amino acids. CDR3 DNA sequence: TGCAGCGTCGCCCGGACAGGGGGCTACGAGCAGTACTTC. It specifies CSVARTGGYEQYF.

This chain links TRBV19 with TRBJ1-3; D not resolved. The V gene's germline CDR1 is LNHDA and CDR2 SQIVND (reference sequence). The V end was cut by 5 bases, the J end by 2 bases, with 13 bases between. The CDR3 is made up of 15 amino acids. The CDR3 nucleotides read TGTGCCAGTAGTGAGAGACTGAAGGCTGGAAACACCATATATTTT. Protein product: CASSERLKAGNTIYF.

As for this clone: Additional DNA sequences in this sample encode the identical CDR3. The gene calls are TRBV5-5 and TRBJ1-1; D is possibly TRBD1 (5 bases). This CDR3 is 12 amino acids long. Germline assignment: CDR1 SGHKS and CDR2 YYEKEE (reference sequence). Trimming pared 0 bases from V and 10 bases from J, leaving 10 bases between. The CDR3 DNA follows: TGTGCCAGCAGCTTGGAGGGACTCGGAGCTTTCTTT. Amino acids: CASSLEGLGAFF.

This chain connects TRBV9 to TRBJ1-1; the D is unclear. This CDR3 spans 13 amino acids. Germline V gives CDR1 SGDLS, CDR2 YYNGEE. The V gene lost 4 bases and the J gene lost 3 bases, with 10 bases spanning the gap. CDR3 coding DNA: TGTGCCAGCAGCCCGACCCCATACACTGAAGCTTTCTTT. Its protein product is CASSPTPYTEAFF.

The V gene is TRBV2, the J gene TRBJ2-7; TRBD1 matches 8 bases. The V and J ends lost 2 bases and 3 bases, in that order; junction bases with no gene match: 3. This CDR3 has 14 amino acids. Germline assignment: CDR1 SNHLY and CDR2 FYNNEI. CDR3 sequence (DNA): TGTGCCAGCAGTGAAAGGACAGGGAACTACGAGCAGTACTTC. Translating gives CASSERTGNYEQYF.

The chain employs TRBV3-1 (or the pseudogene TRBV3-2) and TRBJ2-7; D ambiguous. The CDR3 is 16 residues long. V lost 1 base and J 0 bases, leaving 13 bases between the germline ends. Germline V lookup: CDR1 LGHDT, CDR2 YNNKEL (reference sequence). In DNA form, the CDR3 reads TGTGCCAGCAGCCAAGGGGCTGATCGTAGCTCCTACGAGCAGTACTTC. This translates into CASSQGADRSSYEQYF.

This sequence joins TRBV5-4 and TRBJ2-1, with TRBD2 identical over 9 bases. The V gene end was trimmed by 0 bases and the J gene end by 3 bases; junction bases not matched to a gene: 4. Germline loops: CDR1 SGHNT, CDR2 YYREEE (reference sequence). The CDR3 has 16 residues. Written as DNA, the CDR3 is TGTGCCAGCAGCTTGGTGCGGACTAGCGACTACAATGAGCAGTTCTTC. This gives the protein CASSLVRTSDYNEQFF.

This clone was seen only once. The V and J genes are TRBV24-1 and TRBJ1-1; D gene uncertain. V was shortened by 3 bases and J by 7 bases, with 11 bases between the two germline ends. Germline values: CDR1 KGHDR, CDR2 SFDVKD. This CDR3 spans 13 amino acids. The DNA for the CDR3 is TGTGCCACCAGTGATGTCAGTCGCGATGAAGCTTTCTTT. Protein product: CATSDVSRDEAFF.

DNA for the CDR3: TGTGCCAGCAGTTCAGACCCTGGAAACACCATATATTTT. It codes for CASSSDPGNTIYF. This rearrangement joins TRBV12-3 or TRBV12-4 to TRBJ1-3, with D uncertain. Trimming removed 4 bases from V and 2 bases from J, with 6 bases in between. This CDR3 spans 13 amino acids.

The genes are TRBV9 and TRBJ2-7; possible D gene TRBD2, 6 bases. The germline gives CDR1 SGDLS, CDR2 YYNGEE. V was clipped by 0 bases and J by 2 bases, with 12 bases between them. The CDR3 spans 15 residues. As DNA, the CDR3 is TGTGCCAGCAGCGTAGCCGGCGGGAAGGCCTACGAGCAGTACTTC. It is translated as CASSVAGGKAYEQYF.

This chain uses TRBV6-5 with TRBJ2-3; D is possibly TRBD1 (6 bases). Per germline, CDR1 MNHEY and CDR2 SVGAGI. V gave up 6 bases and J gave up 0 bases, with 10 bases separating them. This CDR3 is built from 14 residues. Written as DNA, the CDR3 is TGTGCCAGCAGATACAGGGTTAGCACAGATACGCAGTATTTT. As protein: CASRYRVSTDTQYF.

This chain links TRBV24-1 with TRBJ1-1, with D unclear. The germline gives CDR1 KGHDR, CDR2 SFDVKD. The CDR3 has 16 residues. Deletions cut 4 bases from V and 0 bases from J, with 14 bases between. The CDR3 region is CATSDDSRTVNTEAFF. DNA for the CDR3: TGTGCCACCAGTGACGACTCCCGGACGGTGAACACTGAAGCTTTCTTT.

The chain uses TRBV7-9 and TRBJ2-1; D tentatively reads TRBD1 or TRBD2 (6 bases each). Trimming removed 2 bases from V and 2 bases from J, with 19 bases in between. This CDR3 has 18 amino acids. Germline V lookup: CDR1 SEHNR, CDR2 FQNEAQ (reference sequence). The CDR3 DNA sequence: TGTGCCAGCAGCTTACCTTCTGACGGGGGCCCCACCTACAATGAGCAGTTCTTC. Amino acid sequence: CASSLPSDGGPTYNEQFF.

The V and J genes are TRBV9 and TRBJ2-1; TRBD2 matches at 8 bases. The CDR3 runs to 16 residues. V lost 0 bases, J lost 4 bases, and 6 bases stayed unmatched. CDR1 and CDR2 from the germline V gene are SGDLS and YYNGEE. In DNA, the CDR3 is TGTGCCAGCAGCGTAGTCGGGAGGGCCTTGTACAATGAGCAGTTCTTC. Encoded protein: CASSVVGRALYNEQFF.

CDR3: CASSPGARGGNEQFF. DNA for the CDR3: TGTGCCAGCAGCCCCGGGGCCAGGGGGGGCAATGAGCAGTTCTTC. This rearrangement joins TRBV7-3 to TRBJ2-1; D may correspond to TRBD1 or TRBD2 (7 bases each). The germline V gene encodes CDR1 SGHTA and CDR2 FQGTGA. The CDR3 is made up of 15 amino acids. The V end lost 5 bases, the J end lost 6 bases, and 17 bases lay between the germline ends.

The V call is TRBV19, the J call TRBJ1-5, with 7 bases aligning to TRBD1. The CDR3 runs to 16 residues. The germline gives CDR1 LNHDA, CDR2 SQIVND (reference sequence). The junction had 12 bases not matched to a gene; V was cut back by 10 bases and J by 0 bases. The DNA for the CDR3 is TGTGCCACCTGGGGGGACAGCCGTCATAGCAATCAGCCCCAGCATTTT. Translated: CATWGDSRHSNQPQHF.

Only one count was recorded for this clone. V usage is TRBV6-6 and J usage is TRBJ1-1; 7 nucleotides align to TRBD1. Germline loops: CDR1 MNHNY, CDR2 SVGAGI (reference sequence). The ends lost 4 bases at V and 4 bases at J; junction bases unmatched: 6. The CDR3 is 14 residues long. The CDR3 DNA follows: TGTGCCAGCAGTTTAGACAGGGTCGGCACTGAAGCTTTCTTT. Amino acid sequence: CASSLDRVGTEAFF.

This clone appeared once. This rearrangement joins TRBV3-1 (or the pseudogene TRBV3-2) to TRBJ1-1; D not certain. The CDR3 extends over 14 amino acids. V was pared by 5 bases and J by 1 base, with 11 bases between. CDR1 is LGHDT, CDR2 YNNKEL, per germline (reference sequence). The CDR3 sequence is CASSWNRENTEAFF. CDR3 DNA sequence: TGTGCCAGCAGCTGGAATAGGGAGAACACTGAAGCTTTCTTT.

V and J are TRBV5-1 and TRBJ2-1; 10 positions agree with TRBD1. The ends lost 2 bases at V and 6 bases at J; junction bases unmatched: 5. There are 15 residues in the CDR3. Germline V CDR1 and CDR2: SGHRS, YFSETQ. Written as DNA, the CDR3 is TGCGCCAGCAGCTTAGACAGGGGGCACGGCAATGAGCAGTTCTTC. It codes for CASSLDRGHGNEQFF.

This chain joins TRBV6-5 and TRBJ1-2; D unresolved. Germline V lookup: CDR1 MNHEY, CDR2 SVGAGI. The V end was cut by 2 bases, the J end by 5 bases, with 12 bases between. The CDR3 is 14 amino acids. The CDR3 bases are TGTGCCAGCAGTTACAGGTTGGAGGAGTATGGCTACACCTTC. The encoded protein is CASSYRLEEYGYTF.

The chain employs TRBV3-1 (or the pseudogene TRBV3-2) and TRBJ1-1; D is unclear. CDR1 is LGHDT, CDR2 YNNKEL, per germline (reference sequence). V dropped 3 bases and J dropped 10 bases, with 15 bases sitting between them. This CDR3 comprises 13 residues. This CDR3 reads CASSQPSSRVAFF. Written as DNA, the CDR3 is TGTGCCAGCAGCCAGCCATCCTCACGGGTAGCTTTCTTT.

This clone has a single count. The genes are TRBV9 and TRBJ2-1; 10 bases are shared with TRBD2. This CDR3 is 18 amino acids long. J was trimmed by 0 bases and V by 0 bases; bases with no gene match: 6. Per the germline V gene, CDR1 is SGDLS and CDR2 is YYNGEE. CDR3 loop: CASSVALAGPRSYNEQFF. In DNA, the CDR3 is TGTGCCAGCAGCGTAGCACTAGCGGGGCCCCGCTCCTACAATGAGCAGTTCTTC.

CDR3 nucleotide sequence: TGCAGCGTTGAACTGGTAGACGAGCAGTACTTC. Translating it yields CSVELVDEQYF. This sequence joins TRBV29-1 and TRBJ2-7, with no clear D. The germline V and J ends were trimmed by 2 bases and 5 bases, with 7 bases remaining between them. Per the germline V gene, CDR1 is SQVTM and CDR2 is ANQGSEA. CDR3 size: 11 residues.

CDR3 in amino acids: CASSQWAGTGVEQYF. CDR3 bases: TGTGCCAGCAGCCAGTGGGCGGGGACAGGGGTCGAGCAGTACTTC. This chain joins TRBV3-1 (or the pseudogene TRBV3-2) and TRBJ2-7; 10 bases fit TRBD1. The CDR3 has 15 residues. V lost 3 bases, J lost 6 bases, and 8 bases stayed unmatched. Looked up from germline, CDR1 is LGHDT and CDR2 is YNNKEL (reference sequence).

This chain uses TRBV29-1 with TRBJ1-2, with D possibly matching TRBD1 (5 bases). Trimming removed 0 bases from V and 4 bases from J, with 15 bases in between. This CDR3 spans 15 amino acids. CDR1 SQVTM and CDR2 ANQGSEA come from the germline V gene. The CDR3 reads CSVEEQGEVGYGYTF. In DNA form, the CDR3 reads TGCAGCGTTGAAGAACAAGGGGAGGTAGGCTATGGCTACACCTTC.

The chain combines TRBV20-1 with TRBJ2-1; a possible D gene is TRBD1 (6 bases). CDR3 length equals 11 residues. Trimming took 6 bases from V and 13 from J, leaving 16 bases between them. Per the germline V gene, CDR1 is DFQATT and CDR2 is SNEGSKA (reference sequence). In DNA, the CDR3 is TGCAGTGCGGCGACAGGCGAAACTCAGTTCTTC. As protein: CSAATGETQFF.

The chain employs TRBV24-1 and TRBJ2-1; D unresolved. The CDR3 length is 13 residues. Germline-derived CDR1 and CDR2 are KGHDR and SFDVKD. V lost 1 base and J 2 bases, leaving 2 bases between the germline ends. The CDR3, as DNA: TGTGCCACCAGTGATTTTGCCTACAATGAGCAGTTCTTC. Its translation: CATSDFAYNEQFF.

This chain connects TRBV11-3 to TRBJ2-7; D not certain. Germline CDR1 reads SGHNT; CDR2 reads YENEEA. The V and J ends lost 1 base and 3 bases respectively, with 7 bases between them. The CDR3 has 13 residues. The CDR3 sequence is CASSLGSSYEQYF. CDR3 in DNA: TGTGCCAGCAGCTTAGGGTCCAGCTACGAGCAGTACTTC. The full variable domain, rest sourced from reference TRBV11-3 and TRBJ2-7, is EAGVVQSPRYKIIEKKQPVAFWCNPISGHNTLYWYLQNLGQGPELLIRYENEEAVDDSQLPKDRFSAERLKGVDSTLKIQPAELGDSAVYLCASSLGSSYEQYFGPGTRLTVT.

The CDR3 region is CASSQGGVNTEAFF. Written as DNA, the CDR3 is TGTGCCAGCAGTCAAGGAGGGGTGAACACTGAAGCTTTCTTT. V is TRBV28 and J is TRBJ1-1, with D perhaps matching TRBD1 (5 bases). CDR3 length equals 14 residues. Trimming shortened V by 5 bases and J by 0 bases, and 10 bases separated the two germline ends. Germline CDR1 MDHEN, CDR2 SYDVKM.